This T cell receptor beta chain originates from a study of control samples from healthy donors and cancer patients. Produced via immunoSEQ multiplex PCR; TCRdb's table is partial and in-frame only. The data show 45,000 to 60,000 clones, with roughly 80% seen just once and around 9.1% held by the top ten. Trimming shortened V by 5 bases and J by 2 bases, and 10 bases separated the two germline ends. Germline CDR1 SGHAT, CDR2 FQNNGV. This CDR3 is built from 13 residues. The V gene is TRBV11-2, the J gene TRBJ2-7; D uncertain. The clonotype was recovered from a man between 65 and 85 years old in good health. The sequenced sample consisted of blood. The CDR3 coding sequence is TGTGCCAGCAGCGTGGGTCTAGCCTACGAGCAGTACTTC. Translating gives CASSVGLAYEQYF.